These T cell receptor beta chains were read from a single sample in a study of T cells after yellow fever vaccination. TCRdb itself ran the 5' RACE reads through MiXCR, one entry per CDR3 protein. The sample lists about 630,000 distinct CDR3 sequences; more than 9% were seen once. The specimen comprised PBMCs, sampled on the day of the yellow fever booster vaccination. These receptors all stem from a young man who received the YFV17D yellow fever vaccine. Each CDR3 is given with its conserved first and last residue. Clone size is not always given. Where it is, it says once, few, many or a class for expanded clones.

clone size,V gene,J gene,CDR3 protein
few,TRBV28,TRBJ2-3,CASTGQNTDTQYF
.,TRBV5-1,TRBJ2-2,CASNSNTGELFF
.,TRBV27,TRBJ1-6,CASSLGGQASSYNSPLHF
.,TRBV6-2/TRBV6-3,TRBJ2-7,CASSYHQGQGQYF
.,TRBV7-2,TRBJ2-1,CASSFASYNEQFF
.,TRBV6-2/TRBV6-3,TRBJ2-5,CASSYSHEASVQETQYF
.,TRBV5-6,TRBJ2-5,CASSLSVTPRETQYF
.,TRBV4-2,TRBJ2-7,CASSQERGLATSYEQYF
few,TRBV5-4,TRBJ2-5,CASSLTSGSFQETQYF
.,TRBV7-8,TRBJ2-7,CASGRNVLNEQYF
.,TRBV12-3/TRBV12-4,TRBJ2-7,CAFCPALLREGWSYEQYF
few,TRBV6-2/TRBV6-3,TRBJ2-1,CASSYSTAGVDEQFF
few,TRBV29-1,TRBJ2-3,CSAEGQGGTDTQYF
.,TRBV7-6,TRBJ2-5,CASTKAGGGQETQYF
.,TRBV5-8,TRBJ2-7,CASRFPGQFYEQYF
.,TRBV20-1,TRBJ1-4,CSAPDSTTNEKLFF
few,TRBV28,TRBJ2-7,CATTSGIYYEQYF
.,TRBV7-2,TRBJ2-3,CASSLGTQGDTDTQYF
.,TRBV7-2,TRBJ1-1,CASSPRPGQMNTEAFF
.,TRBV20-1,TRBJ1-1,CSARDRTGQYTDMNTEAFF
few,TRBV10-3,TRBJ2-1,CAISESAGRGTSGQFF
.,TRBV28,TRBJ1-6,CASRRYDALHF
.,TRBV29-1,TRBJ2-7,CSVRGVLRYEQYF
few,TRBV20-1,TRBJ2-7,CSAPRDLNSYEQYF
.,TRBV3-1,TRBJ2-3,CASSQGVTSTSTDTQYF
few,TRBV10-3,TRBJ2-3,CAIGLADYTDTQYF
few,TRBV18,TRBJ2-1,CASSPPGQVFNEQFF
many,TRBV6-6,TRBJ1-2,CASSLPNLGSSF
.,TRBV5-1,TRBJ2-5,CASSARGRAQETQYF
few,TRBV6-5,TRBJ2-5,CASRSQGATQYF
few,TRBV11-2,TRBJ2-1,CASNSRSSGSYNEQFF
.,TRBV7-9,TRBJ1-6,CASSLGQVDSPLHF
few,TRBV9,TRBJ1-5,CASRARSNQPQHF
.,TRBV30,TRBJ1-5,CAWSVQGQFIQPQHF
.,TRBV7-6,TRBJ2-1,CASSLALYKSSYNEQFF
.,TRBV7-2,TRBJ2-7,CASSSQASYEQYF
few,TRBV6-1,TRBJ2-5,CASNRAMRETQYF
few,TRBV7-2,TRBJ2-3,CASSLRRTSNTDTQYF
.,TRBV19,TRBJ1-2,CASSPQGTYGYTF
few,TRBV25-1,TRBJ1-1,CASSVRGQGNTEAFF
.,TRBV5-4,TRBJ1-2,CASSLDYSGGYTF
.,TRBV20-1,TRBJ2-3,CSATTRPGDTQYF
.,TRBV7-9,TRBJ2-7,CASSKEASSSLEQYF
.,TRBV9,TRBJ2-2,CASSGGPKPGELFF
.,TRBV20-1,TRBJ2-2,CSATTGTNTGELFF
.,TRBV14,TRBJ2-7,CASSPRTGVIYEQYF
few,TRBV7-2,TRBJ2-5,CASNPSRHRPQETQYF
.,TRBV20-1,TRBJ2-5,CSATNPTSGIQTQYF
.,TRBV7-9,TRBJ2-5,CASSSLSGSEETQYF
few,TRBV6-4,TRBJ2-1,CASARLAGVEQFF
.,TRBV20-1,TRBJ2-1,CSARSDRGLEEQFF
.,TRBV7-9,TRBJ2-5,CASTEWTGGQETQYF
few,TRBV27,TRBJ2-7,CASSFAGQAGEQYF
few,TRBV7-9,TRBJ2-3,CASSLQRSGTDTQYF
.,TRBV20-1,TRBJ2-2,CSARDLPGKTGELFF
.,TRBV15,TRBJ1-1,CATSRDDVEAFF
.,TRBV28,TRBJ2-7,CASSFSLTRIEQYF
.,TRBV9,TRBJ2-2,CASSGQRTTGELFF
few,TRBV20-1,TRBJ2-5,CSARVVGTQYF